Below, 10 T cell receptor beta chains from the same sample are listed, as sequenced in a study of T cells after yellow fever vaccination (dated by TCRdb to about 2019). The treatment or condition label on this specimen signifies: live attenuated yellow fever vaccine strain. The library was prepared using 5' RACE. The instrument was an Illumina HiSeq 2500. TCRdb reworked the public reads: Q25 trimming with fastp, MiXCR clone assembly, productive beta chains retained. Rows merge per CDR3 protein into single entries with the most common DNA and genes. This sample comprises 200,000 to 250,000 distinct CDR3 sequences, 6.9% of them detected only once. In total, the top ten clones hold about 0.85% of the sample. The sequenced sample was CD4+ T cells sorted from PBMCs, obtained 15 days after the yellow fever booster vaccination. The receptors derive from a man aged 25 to 40 who received the YFV17D yellow fever vaccine.

This clonotype was counted between two and nine times. The chain employs TRBV25-1 and TRBJ2-7, with D unresolved. The V gene lost 4 bases and the J gene lost 0 bases, with 7 bases spanning the gap. Germline loops: CDR1 MGHDK, CDR2 SYGVNS. CDR3 length equals 13 residues. CDR3: CASSGTVSYEQYF. CDR3 DNA sequence: TGTGCCAGCAGTGGGACGGTCTCCTACGAGCAGTACTTC.

This clonotype has at least ten counts. This sequence joins TRBV5-1 and TRBJ1-1; D possibly corresponds to TRBD1 (5 bases). The CDR3 covers 13 residues. Germline-derived CDR1 and CDR2 are SGHRS and YFSETQ. Trimming took 6 bases from V and 1 from J, leaving 10 bases between them. CDR3 sequence: CASNPGTNTEAFF. Written as DNA, the CDR3 is TGCGCCAGCAATCCAGGGACGAACACTGAAGCTTTCTTT.

In its sample, this clonotype is medium-sized. The genes are TRBV6-5 and TRBJ2-5, with D perhaps given as TRBD1 or TRBD2 (6 bases each). V shed 0 bases and J shed 2 bases, with 13 bases lying between them. Germline V lookup: CDR1 MNHEY, CDR2 SVGAGI. The CDR3 totals 16 residues. The DNA for the CDR3 is TGTGCCAGCAGTTACTCCGCCGGGGGCGAGCAAGAGACCCAGTACTTC. Encoded protein: CASSYSAGGEQETQYF.

This clonotype was observed many times. V is TRBV12-3 or TRBV12-4 and J is TRBJ1-1; D gene ambiguous. This CDR3 is built from 14 residues. V shed 8 bases and J shed 0 bases, with 13 bases lying between them. The CDR3 DNA reads TGTGCCAGCCGAACAATGGGGTTGAACACTGAAGCTTTCTTT. It is translated as CASRTMGLNTEAFF.

The table lists this clonotype with a few counts. The chain has TRBV30 and TRBJ2-7; 11 nucleotides match TRBD2. CDR3 length equals 14 residues. V shed 7 bases and J 5 bases; nucleotides not matched to a gene: 10. CDR1 and CDR2 from the germline V gene are GTSNPN and SVGIG (reference sequence). The CDR3 bases are TGTGCCTTTTCTATAGCGGGAGGGCCGGACGAGCAGTACTTC. It is translated as CAFSIAGGPDEQYF.

This clonotype was counted at least ten times. The chain recombines TRBV7-2 with TRBJ2-1, with D perhaps matching TRBD2 (6 bases). Germline CDR1 and CDR2: SGHTA and FQGNSA. The V end lost 5 bases, the J end lost 2 bases, and 13 bases lay between the germline ends. This CDR3 has 15 amino acids. This chain's CDR3 is CASSPGLPTYNEQFF. The CDR3 DNA reads TGTGCCAGCAGCCCGGGACTGCCTACCTACAATGAGCAGTTCTTC.

The J gene is TRBJ2-1, the V gene TRBV20-1, with TRBD2 identical over 7 bases. There are 14 residues in the CDR3. Germline values: CDR1 DFQATT, CDR2 SNEGSKA (reference sequence). With 4 bases clipped from V and 2 bases from J, the junction kept 5 bases outside the gene matches. The CDR3 nucleotides read TGCAGTGCTAAGGCGGGAGTGGCCTACAATGAGCAGTTCTTC. Translation gives CSAKAGVAYNEQFF.

This chain links TRBV25-1 with TRBJ2-2, with D possibly matching TRBD2 (5 bases). The V and J ends lost 11 bases and 5 bases respectively, with 18 bases between them. Germline CDR1 MGHDK, CDR2 SYGVNS. This CDR3 spans 14 amino acids. CDR3 DNA: TGTGCCTGCCAGCGGAGCGGAGAAACCGGGGAGCTGTTTTTT. Amino acid sequence: CACQRSGETGELFF.

A note on this clonotype: This may stem from a read error, because a much larger clone lies one nucleotide away. The chain joins TRBV5-6 to TRBJ2-6, with unresolved D. Deletions cut 4 bases from V and 4 bases from J, with 9 bases between. The germline V gene has CDR1 SGHDT and CDR2 YYEEEE. CDR3 length: 14 residues. The CDR3 reads CASSPVSGANVLTF. In DNA form, the CDR3 reads TGTGCCAGCAGCCCGGTCTCCGGGGCCAACGTCCTGACTTTC. Supplemented by reference TRBV5-6 and TRBJ2-6, the full variable domain reads DAGVTQSPTHLIKTRGQQVTLRCSPKSGHDTVSWYQQALGQGPQFIFQYYEEEERQRGNFPDRFSGHQFPNYSSELNVNALLLGDSALYLCASSPVSGANVLTFGAGSRLTVL.

This clonotype was seen repeatedly, ten times or more. The chain combines TRBV12-3 or TRBV12-4 with TRBJ1-3; TRBD1 is a possible D gene (5 bases). This CDR3 region has 15 residues. V lost 6 bases to trimming and J lost 7 bases, with 19 bases between them. CDR3 sequence (DNA): TGTGCCAGCAGAGAACACGACAAGGGACTGAACACCATATATTTT. Its protein product is CASREHDKGLNTIYF.